The entry that follows covers one T cell receptor beta chain sequence. Its target is not known. The data were taken from a study of response to subunit inactivated influenza vaccine. The study's findings and limits: T cells newly recruited by each seasonal influenza vaccination are few, the authors suggested.

Trimming shortened V by 1 base and J by 5 bases, and 9 bases separated the two germline ends. The germline V gene encodes CDR1 LGHNA and CDR2 YSLEER. This CDR3 comprises 14 residues. TCRdb itself ran the RT-PCR reads through MiXCR, one entry per CDR3 protein. The sample lists 700,000 to 900,000 distinct CDR3 sequences, about 20% occurring once. The sample was PBMCs from blood, taken 5 to 6 days after vaccination. This chain links TRBV4-3 with TRBJ2-1, with a tentative D call TRBD1 (6 bases). This TCR was sampled from a middle-aged man who received an inactivated influenza vaccine. CDR3 amino acids: CASSQGTVDNEQFF. CDR3 bases: TGCGCCAGCAGCCAAGGGACAGTTGACAATGAGCAGTTCTTC.